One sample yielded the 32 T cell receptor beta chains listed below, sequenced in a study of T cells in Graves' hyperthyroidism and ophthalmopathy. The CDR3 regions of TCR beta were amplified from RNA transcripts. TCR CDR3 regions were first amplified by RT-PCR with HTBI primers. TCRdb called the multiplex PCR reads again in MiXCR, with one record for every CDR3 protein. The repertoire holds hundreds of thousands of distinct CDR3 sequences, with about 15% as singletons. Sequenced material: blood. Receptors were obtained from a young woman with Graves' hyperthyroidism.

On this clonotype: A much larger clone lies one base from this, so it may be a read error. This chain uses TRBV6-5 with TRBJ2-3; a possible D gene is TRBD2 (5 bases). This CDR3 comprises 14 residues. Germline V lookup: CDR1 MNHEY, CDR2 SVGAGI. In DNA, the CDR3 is TGTGCCTGCAGTTATACTAGAGACACAGATACGCAGTATTTT. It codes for CACSYTRDTDTQYF.

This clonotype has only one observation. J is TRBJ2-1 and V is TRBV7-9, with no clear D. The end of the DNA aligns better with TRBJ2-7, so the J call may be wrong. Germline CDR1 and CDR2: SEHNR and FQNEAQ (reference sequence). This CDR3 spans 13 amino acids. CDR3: CASSLALFNEQYF. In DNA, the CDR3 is TGTGCCAGCAGCTTAGCACTATTCAATGAGCAGTACTTC.

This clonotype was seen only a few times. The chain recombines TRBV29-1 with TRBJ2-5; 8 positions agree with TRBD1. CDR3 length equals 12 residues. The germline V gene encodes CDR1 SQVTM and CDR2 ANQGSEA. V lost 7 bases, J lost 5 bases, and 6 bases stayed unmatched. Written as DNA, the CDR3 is TGCAGCGACCGGACAGGGTTGGAGACCCAGTACTTC. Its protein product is CSDRTGLETQYF. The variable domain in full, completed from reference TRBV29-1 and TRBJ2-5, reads SAVISQKPSRDICQRGTSLTIQCQVDSQVTMMFWYRQQPGQSLTLIATANQGSEATYESGFVIDKFPISRPNLTFSTLTVSNMSPEDSSIYLCSDRTGLETQYFGPGTRLLVL.

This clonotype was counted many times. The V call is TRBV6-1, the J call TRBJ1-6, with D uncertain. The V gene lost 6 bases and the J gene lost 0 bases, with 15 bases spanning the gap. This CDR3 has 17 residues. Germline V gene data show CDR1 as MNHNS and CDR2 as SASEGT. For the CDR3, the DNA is TGTGCCAGCAGACGGACCCACCGTAGCTCCTATAATTCACCCCTCCACTTT. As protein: CASRRTHRSSYNSPLHF.

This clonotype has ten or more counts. CDR3 coding DNA: TGTGCCAGCAGTCCGTGGACAGGGCTCGCCAAAAACATTCAGTACTTC. It encodes CASSPWTGLAKNIQYF. The chain employs TRBV27 and TRBJ2-4; TRBD1 aligns across 8 bases. CDR3 length equals 16 residues. V gave up 5 bases and J gave up 1 base; unmatched junction bases: 7. CDR1 and CDR2 (germline): MNHEY, SMNVEV (reference sequence).

CDR3 sequence reads: CATPGLAGGGPYSREQYF. DNA for the CDR3: TGTGCCACCCCGGGACTAGCGGGAGGAGGCCCTTACTCGCGCGAGCAGTACTTC. This rearrangement joins TRBV2 to TRBJ2-7; 15 bases fit TRBD2. The CDR3 consists of 18 residues. Trimming cost V 10 bases and J 6 bases; bases outside gene matches: 19. The V gene's germline CDR1 is SNHLY and CDR2 FYNNEI.

The CDR3 DNA sequence: TGTGCCAGCAGTTACCCGCGGGAGGCCCACCCAGGCAGAAGTAACTATGGCTACACCTTC. This sequence encodes CASSYPREAHPGRSNYGYTF. This chain connects TRBV6-5 to TRBJ1-2; D gene uncertain. Germline V gene sequence: CDR1 MNHEY, CDR2 SVGAGI. Between the trimmed V and J ends, which lost 2 bases and 1 base, there was a span of 26 bases. The CDR3 has 20 amino acids.

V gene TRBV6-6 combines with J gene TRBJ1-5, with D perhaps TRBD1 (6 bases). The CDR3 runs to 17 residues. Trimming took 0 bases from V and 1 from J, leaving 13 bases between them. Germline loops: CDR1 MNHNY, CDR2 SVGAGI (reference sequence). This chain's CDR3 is CASSYSAGAVSNQPQHF. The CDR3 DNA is TGTGCCAGCAGTTACTCTGCGGGGGCCGTGAGCAATCAGCCCCAGCATTTT.

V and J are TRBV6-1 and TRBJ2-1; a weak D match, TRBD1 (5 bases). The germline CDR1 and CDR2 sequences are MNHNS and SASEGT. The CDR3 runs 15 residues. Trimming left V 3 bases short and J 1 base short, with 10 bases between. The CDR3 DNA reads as TGTGCCAGCAGTGACAGGGATTGGTCCTACAATGAGCAGTTCTTC. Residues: CASSDRDWSYNEQFF.

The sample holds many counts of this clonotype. The CDR3 loop is CASSFGGDVEQYF. The CDR3 nucleotides read TGTGCCAGCAGCTTTGGAGGGGACGTCGAGCAGTACTTC. This chain joins TRBV7-9 and TRBJ2-7, with TRBD2 as a possible D gene (6 bases). This CDR3 is 13 amino acids long. Trimming took 3 bases from V and 6 from J, leaving 12 bases between them. Germline V CDR1 and CDR2: SEHNR, FQNEAQ (reference sequence). The full variable domain, completed using reference TRBV7-9 and TRBJ2-7, is DTGVSQNPRHKITKRGQNVTFRCDPISEHNRLYWYRQTLGQGPEFLTYFQNEAQLEKSRLLSDRFSAERPKGSFSTLEIQRTEQGDSAMYLCASSFGGDVEQYFGPGTRLTVT.

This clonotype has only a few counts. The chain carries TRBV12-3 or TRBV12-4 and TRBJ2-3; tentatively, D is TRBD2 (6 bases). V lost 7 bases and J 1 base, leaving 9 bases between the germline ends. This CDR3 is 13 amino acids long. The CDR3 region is CASKRGGTDTQYF. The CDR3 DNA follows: TGTGCCAGCAAACGCGGGGGCACAGATACGCAGTATTTT.

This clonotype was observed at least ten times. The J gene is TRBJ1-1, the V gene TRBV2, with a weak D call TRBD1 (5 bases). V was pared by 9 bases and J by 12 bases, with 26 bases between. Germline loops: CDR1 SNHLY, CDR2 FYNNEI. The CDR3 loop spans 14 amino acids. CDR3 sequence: CASDTEGGTVETFF. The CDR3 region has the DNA TGTGCCAGTGATACTGAGGGAGGGACCGTTGAGACTTTCTTT.

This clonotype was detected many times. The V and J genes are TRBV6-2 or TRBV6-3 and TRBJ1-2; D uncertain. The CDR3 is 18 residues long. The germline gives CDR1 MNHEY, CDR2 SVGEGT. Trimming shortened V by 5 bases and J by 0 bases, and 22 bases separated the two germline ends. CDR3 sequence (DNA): TGTGCCAGCAGTCCACTCATTGGACGGCAGACTCCTAACTATGGCTACACCTTC. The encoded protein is CASSPLIGRQTPNYGYTF.

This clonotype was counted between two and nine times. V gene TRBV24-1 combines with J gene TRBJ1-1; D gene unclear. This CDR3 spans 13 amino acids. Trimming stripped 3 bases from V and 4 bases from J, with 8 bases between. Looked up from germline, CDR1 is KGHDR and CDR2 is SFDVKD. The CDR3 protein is CATSDPGSTEAFF. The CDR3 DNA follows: TGTGCCACCAGTGATCCGGGGAGCACTGAAGCTTTCTTT.

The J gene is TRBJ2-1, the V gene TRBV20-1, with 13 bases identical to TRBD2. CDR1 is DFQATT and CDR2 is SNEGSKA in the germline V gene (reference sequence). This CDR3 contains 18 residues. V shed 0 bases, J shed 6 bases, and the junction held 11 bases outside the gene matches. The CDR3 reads CSARDPRLAGGGGNEQFF. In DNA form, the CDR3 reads TGCAGTGCTAGAGACCCCAGACTAGCGGGAGGAGGGGGCAATGAGCAGTTCTTC.

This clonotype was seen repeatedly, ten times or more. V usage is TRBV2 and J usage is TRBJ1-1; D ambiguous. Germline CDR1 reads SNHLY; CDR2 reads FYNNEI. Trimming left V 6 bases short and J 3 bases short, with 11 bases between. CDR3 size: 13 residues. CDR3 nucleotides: TGTGCCAGCAGCAAAGAGGACTACACTGAAGCTTTCTTT. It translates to CASSKEDYTEAFF.

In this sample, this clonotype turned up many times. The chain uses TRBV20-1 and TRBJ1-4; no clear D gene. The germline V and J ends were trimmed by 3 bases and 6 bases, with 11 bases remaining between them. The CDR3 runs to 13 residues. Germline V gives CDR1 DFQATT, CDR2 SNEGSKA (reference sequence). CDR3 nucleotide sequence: TGCAGTGCTAGTGCGGGAGCTGATGAAAAACTGTTTTTT. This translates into CSASAGADEKLFF.

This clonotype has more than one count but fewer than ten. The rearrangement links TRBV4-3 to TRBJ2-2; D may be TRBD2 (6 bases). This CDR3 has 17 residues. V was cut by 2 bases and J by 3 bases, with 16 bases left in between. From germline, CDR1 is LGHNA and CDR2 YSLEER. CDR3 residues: CASSQPISRGHTGELFF. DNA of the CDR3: TGCGCCAGCAGCCAACCTATCTCGCGGGGCCACACCGGGGAGCTGTTTTTT.

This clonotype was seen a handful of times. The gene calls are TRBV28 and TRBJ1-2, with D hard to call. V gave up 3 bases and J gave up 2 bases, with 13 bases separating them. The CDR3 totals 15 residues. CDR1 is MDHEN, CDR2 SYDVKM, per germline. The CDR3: CASSFGVDTNYGYTF. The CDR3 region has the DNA TGTGCCAGCAGTTTTGGAGTGGATACGAACTATGGCTACACCTTC.

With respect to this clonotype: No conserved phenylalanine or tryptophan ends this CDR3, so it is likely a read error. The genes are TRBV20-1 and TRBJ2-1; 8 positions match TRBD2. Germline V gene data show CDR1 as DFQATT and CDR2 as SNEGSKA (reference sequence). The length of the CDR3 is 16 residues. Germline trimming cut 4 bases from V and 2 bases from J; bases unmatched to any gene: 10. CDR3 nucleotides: TGCAGTGCTATACGCCGGGGGGGAGCCACCTACAATGAGCAGTTCCTC. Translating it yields CSAIRRGGATYNEQFL.

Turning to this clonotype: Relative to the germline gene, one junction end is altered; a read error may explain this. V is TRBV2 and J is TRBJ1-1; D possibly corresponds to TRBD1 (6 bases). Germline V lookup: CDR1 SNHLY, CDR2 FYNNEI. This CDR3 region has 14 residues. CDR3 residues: CAGSAWGPNTEAFF. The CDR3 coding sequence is TGTGCCGGCAGTGCCTGGGGGCCGAACACTGAAGCTTTCTTT.

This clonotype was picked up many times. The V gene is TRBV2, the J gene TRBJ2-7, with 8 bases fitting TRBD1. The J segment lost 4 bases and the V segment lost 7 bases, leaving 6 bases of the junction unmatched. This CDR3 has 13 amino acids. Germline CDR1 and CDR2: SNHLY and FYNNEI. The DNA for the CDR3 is TGTGCCAGCACGGACAGGGTGGGGTACGAGCAGTACTTC. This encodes CASTDRVGYEQYF.

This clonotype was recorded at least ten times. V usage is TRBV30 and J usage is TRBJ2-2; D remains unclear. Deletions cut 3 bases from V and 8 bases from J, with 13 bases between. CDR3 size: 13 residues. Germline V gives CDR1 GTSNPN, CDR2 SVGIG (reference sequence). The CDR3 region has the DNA TGTGCCTGGAGGCCCGGGTGGGCGGGGGAGCTGTTTTTT. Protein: CAWRPGWAGELFF.

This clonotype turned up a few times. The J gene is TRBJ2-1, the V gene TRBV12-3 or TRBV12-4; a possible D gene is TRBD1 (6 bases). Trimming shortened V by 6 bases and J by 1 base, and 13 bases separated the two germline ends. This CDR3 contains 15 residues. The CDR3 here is CASRDLRGSYNEQFF. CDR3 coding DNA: TGTGCCAGCAGGGACCTCAGGGGATCCTACAATGAGCAGTTCTTC.

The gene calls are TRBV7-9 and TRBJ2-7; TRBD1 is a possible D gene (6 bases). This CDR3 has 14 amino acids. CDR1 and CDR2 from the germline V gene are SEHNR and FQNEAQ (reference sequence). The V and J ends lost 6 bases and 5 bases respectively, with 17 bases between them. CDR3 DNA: TGTGCCAGCAGTTCTCAGGGGAAGGGCCACGAGCAGTACTTC. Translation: CASSSQGKGHEQYF.

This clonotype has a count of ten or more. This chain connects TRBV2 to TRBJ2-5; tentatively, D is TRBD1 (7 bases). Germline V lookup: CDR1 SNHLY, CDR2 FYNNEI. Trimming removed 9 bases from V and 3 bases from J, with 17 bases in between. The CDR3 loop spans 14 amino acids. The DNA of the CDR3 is TGTGCCAGTACCAGGGGGGCCATCAAAGAGACCCAGTACTTC. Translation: CASTRGAIKETQYF.

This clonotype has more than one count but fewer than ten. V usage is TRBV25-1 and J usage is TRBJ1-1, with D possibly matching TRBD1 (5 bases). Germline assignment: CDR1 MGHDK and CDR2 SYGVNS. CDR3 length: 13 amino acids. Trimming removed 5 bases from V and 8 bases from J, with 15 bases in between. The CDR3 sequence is CASSMTVRAEAFF. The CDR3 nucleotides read TGTGCCAGCAGTATGACAGTTAGGGCGGAAGCTTTCTTT. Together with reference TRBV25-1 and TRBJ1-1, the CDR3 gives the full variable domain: EADIYQTPRYLVIGTGKKITLECSQTMGHDKMYWYQQDPGMELHLIHYSYGVNSTEKGDLSSESTVSRIRTEHFPLTLESARPSHTSQYLCASSMTVRAEAFFGQGTRLTVV.

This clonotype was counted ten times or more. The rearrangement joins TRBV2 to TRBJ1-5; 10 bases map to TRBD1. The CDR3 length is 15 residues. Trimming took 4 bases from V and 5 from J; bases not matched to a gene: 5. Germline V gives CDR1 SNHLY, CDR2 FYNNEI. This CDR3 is CASSGGTGVHQPQHF. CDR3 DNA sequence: TGTGCCAGCAGTGGAGGGACAGGGGTTCATCAGCCCCAGCATTTT.

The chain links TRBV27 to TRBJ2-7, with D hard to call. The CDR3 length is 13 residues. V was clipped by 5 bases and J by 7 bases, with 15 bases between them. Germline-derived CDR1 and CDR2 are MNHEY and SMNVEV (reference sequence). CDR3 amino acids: CASSPSSLWEQYF. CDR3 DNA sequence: TGTGCCAGCAGTCCCAGCTCGCTTTGGGAGCAGTACTTC.

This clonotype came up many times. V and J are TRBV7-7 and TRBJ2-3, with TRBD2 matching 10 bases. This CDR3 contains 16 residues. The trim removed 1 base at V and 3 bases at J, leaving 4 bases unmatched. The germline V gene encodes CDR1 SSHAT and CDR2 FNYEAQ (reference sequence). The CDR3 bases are TGTGCCAGCAGCTTAGGCCCTAGCGGGAGAACAGATACGCAGTATTTT. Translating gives CASSLGPSGRTDTQYF.

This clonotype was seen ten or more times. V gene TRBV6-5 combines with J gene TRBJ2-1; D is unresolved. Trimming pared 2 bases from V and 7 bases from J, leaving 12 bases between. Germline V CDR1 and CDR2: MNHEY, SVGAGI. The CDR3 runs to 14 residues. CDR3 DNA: TGTGCCAGCAGTTACGCCGGACGGAAGAATGAGCAGTTCTTC. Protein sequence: CASSYAGRKNEQFF.

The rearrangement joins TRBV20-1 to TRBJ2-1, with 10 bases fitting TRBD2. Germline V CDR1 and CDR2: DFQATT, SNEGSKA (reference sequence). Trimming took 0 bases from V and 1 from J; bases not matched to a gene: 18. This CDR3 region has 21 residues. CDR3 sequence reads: CSARDRGGVAGGLGSYNEQFF. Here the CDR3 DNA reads TGCAGTGCTAGAGACCGCGGTGGGGTAGCGGGAGGCCTGGGGTCCTACAATGAGCAGTTCTTC.